The 15 T cell receptor beta chains presented below share a single source sample, sequenced in a study of regulatory T cells in long-lasting Graves disease. Arm-PCR of CDR3 regions and iRepertoire HTBI primers were used to build TCR beta libraries. MiXCR, run by TCRdb on the multiplex PCR reads, gives a single entry per CDR3 protein. The sample consists of 380,000 or so distinct CDR3 sequences, roughly 16% of them appearing once. Sample time point: newly diagnosed GD, antithyroid drugs for less than 3 months. RNA isolated from PBMCs was used to make the TCR library. These data are also associated with another study on T cells in Graves' hyperthyroidism and ophthalmopathy.

The sequencing here drew on peripheral blood mononuclear cells (PBMCs), taken at new diagnosis, from a patient treated with antithyroid drugs. Source of these receptors: a woman aged 18-29 years with Graves disease.

This chain joins TRBV28 and TRBJ2-3; 10 bases map to TRBD2. The CDR3 extends over 17 amino acids. Trimming removed 3 bases from V and 3 bases from J; junction bases left unmatched: 9. The germline V gene has CDR1 MDHEN and CDR2 SYDVKM. The CDR3 sequence: CASSFVLAGSETDTQYF. Written as DNA, the CDR3 is TGTGCCAGCAGTTTTGTACTAGCGGGATCAGAAACAGATACGCAGTATTTT.

This clonotype occurred many times. The V and J genes are TRBV5-1 and TRBJ2-7; either TRBD1 or TRBD2 may fit D (5 bases each). The CDR3 has 14 residues. The V gene's germline CDR1 is SGHRS and CDR2 YFSETQ. Trimming pared 2 bases from V and 2 bases from J, leaving 11 bases between. CDR3 sequence (DNA): TGCGCCAGCAGCTTTCCCGGGGACCCCTACGAGCAGTACTTC. Its translation is CASSFPGDPYEQYF.

Only a few counts were recorded for this clonotype. The chain carries TRBV7-9 and TRBJ2-3; 7 nucleotides agree with TRBD2. The J segment lost 0 bases and the V segment lost 8 bases, leaving 20 bases of the junction unmatched. The CDR3 is 19 residues long. The V gene's germline CDR1 is SEHNR and CDR2 FQNEAQ (reference sequence). CDR3 DNA sequence: TGTGCCAGCGGCTACCCGGGACTAACGGGAGCTCTTAGCACAGATACGCAGTATTTT. Translated, it gives CASGYPGLTGALSTDTQYF.

This clonotype was counted between two and nine times. This chain joins TRBV9 and TRBJ1-3; no definite D call. The CDR3 has 14 amino acids. Per germline, CDR1 SGDLS and CDR2 YYNGEE. The ends were cut back, 2 bases at V and 4 bases at J, with 10 bases in the middle. The CDR3 nucleotides are TGTGCCAGCAGCGTTTCAGCCTTCGGAAACACCATATATTTT. Its translation: CASSVSAFGNTIYF. Full variable domain (rest looked up from reference TRBV9 and TRBJ1-3): DSGVTQTPKHLITATGQRVTLRCSPRSGDLSVYWYQQSLDQGLQFLIQYYNGEERAKGNILERFSAQQFPDLHSELNLSSLELGDSALYFCASSVSAFGNTIYFGEGSWLTVV.

Comments on this clonotype: Given a much more abundant clone one base away, this may be a read error. The rearrangement joins TRBV3-1 to TRBJ2-3; the match to TRBD2 covers 7 bases. The V gene's germline CDR1 is LGHDT and CDR2 YNNKEL (reference sequence). This CDR3 is 14 amino acids long. Trimming took 0 bases from V and 11 from J; bases not matched to a gene: 8. The CDR3 bases are TGTGCCAGCAGCCAAGATATGAGAGGCGGGGGGCAGTATTTT. Translated: CASSQDMRGGGQYF.

This clonotype has ten or more counts. CDR3 sequence (DNA): TGTGCCAGCAGCTTGGGATTAACAGGGGGCATGCAGTTCTTC. Its translation: CASSLGLTGGMQFF. The V gene is TRBV7-2, the J gene TRBJ2-1; 9 nucleotides line up with TRBD1. This CDR3 has 14 residues. From germline, CDR1 is SGHTA and CDR2 FQGNSA. With 3 bases clipped from V and 12 bases from J, the junction kept 9 bases outside the gene matches.

The table lists this clonotype with many counts. The chain employs TRBV28 and TRBJ1-6; 10 bases fit TRBD1. V shed 7 bases, J shed 7 bases, and the junction held 7 bases outside the gene matches. The germline CDR1 and CDR2 sequences are MDHEN and SYDVKM. This CDR3 is 15 amino acids long. Here the CDR3 reads CASTSPGQGNSPLHF. The DNA for the CDR3 is TGTGCCAGCACCTCCCCGGGACAGGGGAATTCACCCCTCCACTTT.

This clonotype was seen repeatedly, ten times or more. V usage is TRBV12-3 or TRBV12-4 and J usage is TRBJ2-1, with 10 bases identical to TRBD1. The CDR3 is 15 residues long. V lost 5 bases to trimming and J lost 9 bases; unmatched junction nucleotides: 10. CDR3 amino acids: CASSLTGTGVAEQFF. Written as DNA, the CDR3 is TGTGCCAGCAGTCTGACCGGGACAGGGGTCGCTGAGCAGTTCTTC.

In its sample, this clonotype was seen many times. The chain combines TRBV30 with TRBJ2-5; no clear D gene. There are 13 residues in the CDR3. The V gene lost 0 bases and the J gene lost 5 bases, with 10 bases spanning the gap. Germline CDR1 and CDR2: GTSNPN and SVGIG (reference sequence). In DNA, the CDR3 is TGTGCCTGGAGTGTACTGACATTGGAGACCCAGTACTTC. The encoded protein is CAWSVLTLETQYF.

This clonotype appeared a few times. This sequence joins TRBV15 and TRBJ1-3; no firm D call. V lost 0 bases, J lost 0 bases, and 6 bases lay in between. Germline CDR1 and CDR2: LNHNV and YYDKDF (reference sequence). The CDR3 runs to 15 residues. Here the CDR3 reads CATSRDRSSGNTIYF. In DNA form, the CDR3 reads TGTGCCACCAGCAGAGACCGGAGCTCTGGAAACACCATATATTTT.

This clonotype was found many times. CDR3 sequence (DNA): TGTGCCAGCAGGGTCCAGGGGGCTTACACTGAAGCTTTCTTT. This gives the protein CASRVQGAYTEAFF. This chain joins TRBV27 and TRBJ1-1, with TRBD1 identical over 8 bases. The CDR3 runs 14 residues. V trimming: 6 bases; J trimming: 3 bases; junction bases outside the gene matches: 6. Germline CDR1 reads MNHEY; CDR2 reads SMNVEV (reference sequence).

This clonotype was observed many times. This chain joins TRBV29-1 and TRBJ1-1; D gene ambiguous. This CDR3 has 11 amino acids. CDR1 SQVTM and CDR2 ANQGSEA come from the germline V gene. V was shortened by 4 bases and J by 10 bases, with 13 bases between the two germline ends. Here the CDR3 DNA reads TGCAGCGTTGCATCGGCTATGGGAGCTTTCTTT. It yields the protein CSVASAMGAFF.

This clonotype was found many times. J is TRBJ2-7 and V is TRBV20-1; perhaps TRBD1 as D (5 bases). The germline V gene has CDR1 DFQATT and CDR2 SNEGSKA (reference sequence). The CDR3 length is 13 residues. V lost 6 bases and J 3 bases, leaving 15 bases between the germline ends. In DNA, the CDR3 is TGCAGTGCCCCCGAAACAGGTTTCTACGAGCAGTACTTC. Its protein is CSAPETGFYEQYF.

Worth noting for this clonotype: This may be a read error, as it is one base from a much larger clone. The gene calls are TRBV3-1 and TRBJ2-7; D gene unclear. This CDR3 is 11 amino acids long. Germline CDR1 is LGHDT and CDR2 is YNNKEL (reference sequence). The CDR3 spells CASSFTHERYF. The CDR3 coding sequence is TGTGCCAGCAGCTTCACCCACGAGCGGTACTTC.

The chain links TRBV20-1 to TRBJ2-3, with TRBD2 matching over 8 bases. Germline trimming cut 5 bases from V and 4 bases from J; bases unmatched to any gene: 8. CDR1 is DFQATT, CDR2 SNEGSKA, per germline (reference sequence). CDR3 length: 14 amino acids. The CDR3 here is CSAPRSGSADTQYF. CDR3 DNA sequence: TGCAGTGCTCCCAGGAGCGGGAGCGCAGATACGCAGTATTTT.